A selection of T cell receptor beta chains follows, all from one sample in a study of shared clonotypes between healthy human individuals. The repertoire was sequenced with immunoSEQ multiplex PCR; TCRdb's copy has only in-frame clones and lacks some. The data show more than 2,000,000 clones, about 92% seen once. Sequencing was performed on naive CD4+ T cells sorted from blood. The origin of the receptors is a man between 18 and 35 years old in good health. The conserved cysteine and the conserved F or W are not part of the CDR3 here. Each record gives: J gene, clone size, V gene, CDR3 protein. Size tells how often a clone was seen (once, few, many) or the class of an expanded clone, and some rows leave it out.

J gene: TRBJ2-1
clone size: .
V gene: TRBV11-3
CDR3 protein: ASSLIGGVNEQF

J gene: TRBJ2-2
clone size: .
V gene: TRBV2
CDR3 protein: ASNPTGGNTGELF

J gene: TRBJ2-2
clone size: .
V gene: TRBV4-3
CDR3 protein: ASSQLPAGGPTGELF

J gene: TRBJ2-5
clone size: .
V gene: TRBV7-2
CDR3 protein: ASSYGDRALYQETQY

J gene: TRBJ2-1
clone size: once
V gene: TRBV19
CDR3 protein: ASSIDSSYNEQF

J gene: TRBJ2-3
clone size: .
V gene: TRBV7-2
CDR3 protein: ASSLPSVLPQY

J gene: TRBJ1-5
clone size: once
V gene: TRBV5-8
CDR3 protein: ASSGIWSNQPQH

J gene: TRBJ2-7
clone size: .
V gene: TRBV30
CDR3 protein: AWTPAQYEQY

J gene: TRBJ2-7
clone size: .
V gene: TRBV30
CDR3 protein: AWSVAGYEQY

J gene: TRBJ2-7
clone size: .
V gene: TRBV11-2
CDR3 protein: ASSFIAGGGEQY

J gene: TRBJ2-1
clone size: .
V gene: TRBV5-4
CDR3 protein: ASSLDPGIEQF

J gene: TRBJ2-7
clone size: .
V gene: TRBV25-1
CDR3 protein: ASGVAGVYEQY

J gene: TRBJ1-1
clone size: .
V gene: TRBV7-2
CDR3 protein: ASSLVGPRANTEAF